The source of this T cell receptor (beta chain) is a study of shared clonotypes between healthy human individuals. Profiled with immunoSEQ multiplex PCR; TCRdb holds only in-frame clones, not every one. The sample contains about 2.4 million clones, approximately 90% of which appear only once. CDR1 and CDR2 (germline): SGHVS, FNYEAQ. Trimming left V 4 bases short and J 4 bases short, with 13 bases between. The CDR3 length is 14 residues. Source material: naive CD4+ T cells sorted from blood. Subset indicated: CD45RA+ positively selected. This rearrangement joins TRBV7-6 to TRBJ1-1, with TRBD1 as a possible D gene (5 bases). This clonotype was sampled from a young man in good health. This CDR3 is CASSSGTASTEAFF. DNA for the CDR3: TGTGCCAGCAGCTCCGGGACGGCGAGCACTGAAGCTTTCTTT. Full variable domain (missing parts from reference TRBV7-6 and TRBJ1-1): GAGVSQSPRYKVTKRGQDVALRCDPISGHVSLYWYRQALGQGPEFLTYFNYEAQQDKSGLPNDRFSAERPEGSISTLTIQRTEQRDSAMYRCASSSGTASTEAFFGQGTRLTVV.